The next 25 T cell receptor beta chains were all read from a single sample in a study of blood T cell repertoires in COVID-19. Sequencing was performed with immunoSEQ multiplex PCR; in TCRdb, only in-frame clones are kept and a portion is missing. The table shows some 31,000 clones, with around 92% occurring only once. Input material: peripheral blood. These receptor sequences come from a man between 45 and 60 years old with active COVID-19.

The chain recombines TRBV6-2 or TRBV6-3 with TRBJ2-1, with unresolved D. This CDR3 contains 12 residues. Trimming left V 0 bases short and J 7 bases short, with 4 bases between. CDR1 MNHEY and CDR2 SVGEGT come from the germline V gene. Here the CDR3 DNA reads TGTGCCAGCAGTTACTCCCCTAATGAGCAGTTCTTC. It is translated as CASSYSPNEQFF.

The rearrangement uses TRBV6-5 and TRBJ2-7, with TRBD1 identical over 12 bases. The CDR3 length is 15 residues. The germline CDR1 and CDR2 sequences are MNHEY and SVGAGI. V shed 0 bases, J shed 7 bases, and the junction held 4 bases outside the gene matches. CDR3 coding DNA: TGTGCCAGCAGTTACTCGTGGGACAGGGGGCGTGAGCAGTACTTC. Its translation is CASSYSWDRGREQYF.

This clone was counted a single time. In DNA form, the CDR3 reads TGTGCCAGCAGTTCAATGGGACTAGCGGGACTATACAATGAGCAGTTCTTC. Its translation is CASSSMGLAGLYNEQFF. The chain couples TRBV28 to TRBJ2-1; 13 nucleotides agree with TRBD2. The CDR3 spans 17 residues. Trimming removed 4 bases from V and 4 bases from J; junction bases left unmatched: 7. Germline assignment: CDR1 MDHEN and CDR2 SYDVKM. Based on the CDR3 plus reference TRBV28 and TRBJ2-1, the full variable domain is DVKVTQSSRYLVKRTGEKVFLECVQDMDHENMFWYRQDPGLGLRLIYFSYDVKMKEKGDIPEGYSVSREKKERFSLILESASTNQTSMYLCASSSMGLAGLYNEQFFGPGTRLTVL.

The V call is TRBV9, the J call TRBJ2-7, with D tentatively TRBD1 (6 bases). From germline, CDR1 is SGDLS and CDR2 YYNGEE. V dropped 2 bases and J dropped 7 bases, with 13 bases sitting between them. There are 13 residues in the CDR3. As DNA, the CDR3 is TGTGCCAGCAGCGTCCGAACAGGGTCGGAGCAGTACTTC. Protein: CASSVRTGSEQYF.

This chain connects TRBV4-1 to TRBJ1-4, with a tentative D call TRBD1 (6 bases). The CDR3 totals 17 residues. Trimming pared 0 bases from V and 6 bases from J, leaving 17 bases between. Germline V CDR1 and CDR2: MGHRA, YSYEKL. CDR3 loop: CASSQDERRGAHEKLFF. The CDR3 DNA sequence: TGCGCCAGCAGCCAAGATGAGAGACGGGGGGCTCATGAAAAACTGTTTTTT.

Here the CDR3 reads CASSPPGTGASNYGYTF. The CDR3 DNA reads TGTGCCAGTAGCCCTCCGGGGACAGGGGCCTCTAACTATGGCTACACCTTC. This chain connects TRBV19 to TRBJ1-2; 10 nucleotides match TRBD1. V shed 6 bases, J shed 0 bases, and the junction held 10 bases outside the gene matches. Germline CDR1 and CDR2: LNHDA and SQIVND (reference sequence). The CDR3 has 17 residues.

This clone has a single count. This sequence joins TRBV3-1 (or the pseudogene TRBV3-2) and TRBJ2-5, with 14 bases aligning to TRBD2. J was trimmed by 6 bases and V by 0 bases; bases with no gene match: 6. This CDR3 is 17 amino acids long. CDR1 LGHDT and CDR2 YNNKEL come from the germline V gene (reference sequence). The CDR3 sequence: CASSQEGGTSGGKTQYF. For the CDR3, the DNA is TGTGCCAGCAGCCAAGAAGGAGGGACTAGCGGGGGTAAGACCCAGTACTTC.

The genes are TRBV11-2 and TRBJ2-5; possible D gene TRBD2, 6 bases. In germline, CDR1 is SGHAT, CDR2 FQNNGV. V lost 1 base to trimming and J lost 5 bases, with 14 bases between them. The CDR3 spans 15 residues. CDR3 in amino acids: CASSLVLIGRETQYF. The CDR3 nucleotides read TGTGCCAGCAGCTTAGTCCTAATAGGGAGGGAGACCCAGTACTTC. Using reference TRBV11-2 and TRBJ2-5 for the parts outside the CDR3, the full variable domain is EAGVAQSPRYKIIEKRQSVAFWCNPISGHATLYWYQQILGQGPKLLIQFQNNGVVDDSQLPKDRFSAERLKGVDSTLKIQPAKLEDSAVYLCASSLVLIGRETQYFGPGTRLLVL.

CDR3 nucleotide sequence: TGTGCCAGCAGCCAAGGACAGAGGACCTATGGCTACACCTTC. This sequence encodes CASSQGQRTYGYTF. This rearrangement joins TRBV4-2 to TRBJ1-2; TRBD1 might be the D (5 bases). Trimming pared 1 base from V and 4 bases from J, leaving 10 bases between. This CDR3 has 14 residues. CDR1 LGHNA and CDR2 YNFKEQ come from the germline V gene.

V is TRBV5-6 and J is TRBJ2-7; 11 bases line up with TRBD1. The CDR3 totals 14 residues. V shed 3 bases and J 5 bases; nucleotides not matched to a gene: 4. Looked up from germline, CDR1 is SGHDT and CDR2 is YYEEEE. The CDR3, as DNA: TGTGCCAGCAGCTCCGGACAGGGGGCGAACGAGCAGTACTTC. Its protein product is CASSSGQGANEQYF.

The chain employs TRBV30 and TRBJ1-2; TRBD1 is a possible D gene (6 bases). The germline CDR1 and CDR2 sequences are GTSNPN and SVGIG (reference sequence). Trimming removed 4 bases from V and 4 bases from J, with 16 bases in between. This CDR3 is 14 amino acids long. The CDR3 region has the DNA TGTGCCTGGAAGGGGGATGTGGGCGGCTATGGCTACACCTTC. Its protein product is CAWKGDVGGYGYTF.

The gene calls are TRBV5-6 and TRBJ2-5, with 11 positions matching TRBD2. Germline V gene data show CDR1 as SGHDT and CDR2 as YYEEEE. This CDR3 contains 14 residues. V lost 0 bases, J lost 5 bases, and 0 bases stayed unmatched. The CDR3: CASSLASGGETQYF. DNA for the CDR3: TGTGCCAGCAGCTTGGCTAGCGGGGGGGAGACCCAGTACTTC.

V usage is TRBV28 and J usage is TRBJ1-1, with 9 bases lining up with TRBD1. The CDR3 runs 16 residues. Germline-derived CDR1 and CDR2 are MDHEN and SYDVKM. With 6 bases clipped from V and 3 bases from J, the junction kept 11 bases outside the gene matches. The CDR3 loop reads CASSLTGQGRYTEAFF. The CDR3, as DNA: TGTGCCAGCAGCCTAACCGGACAGGGGCGGTACACTGAAGCTTTCTTT. The full variable domain, in which reference TRBV28 and TRBJ1-1 provide the parts outside the CDR3, is DVKVTQSSRYLVKRTGEKVFLECVQDMDHENMFWYRQDPGLGLRLIYFSYDVKMKEKGDIPEGYSVSREKKERFSLILESASTNQTSMYLCASSLTGQGRYTEAFFGQGTRLTVV.

The V call is TRBV6-1, the J call TRBJ1-6; 9 bases fit TRBD1. The CDR3 loop spans 17 amino acids. V shed 2 bases and J 5 bases; nucleotides not matched to a gene: 7. Germline CDR1 and CDR2: MNHNS and SASEGT. This CDR3 is CASSELGQGPNNSPLHF. Written as DNA, the CDR3 is TGTGCCAGCAGTGAACTTGGACAGGGGCCTAATAATTCACCCCTCCACTTT.

The chain recombines TRBV30 with TRBJ2-1; TRBD2 matches at 11 bases. Germline V gene sequence: CDR1 GTSNPN, CDR2 SVGIG (reference sequence). This CDR3 comprises 15 residues. V shed 5 bases, J shed 8 bases, and the junction held 11 bases outside the gene matches. CDR3 sequence (DNA): TGTGCCTGGCACCCTACTAGCGGGAGTGCCTATGAGCAGTTCTTC. Its translation is CAWHPTSGSAYEQFF.

This chain links TRBV11-2 with TRBJ2-7; a weak D match, TRBD1 (6 bases). Germline CDR1 SGHAT, CDR2 FQNNGV. Trimming left V 1 base short and J 3 bases short, with 19 bases between. This CDR3 spans 17 amino acids. The CDR3 protein is CASSLAGRGRGNYEQYF. Written as DNA, the CDR3 is TGTGCCAGCAGCTTAGCGGGTAGGGGCAGGGGTAACTACGAGCAGTACTTC.

The chain couples TRBV11-2 to TRBJ2-1; 10 bases fit TRBD1. The CDR3 spans 13 residues. The ends lost 5 bases at V and 8 bases at J; junction bases unmatched: 3. Germline values: CDR1 SGHAT, CDR2 FQNNGV. The CDR3 nucleotides read TGTGCCAGCAGCCAGGACAGGGGGGATGAGCAGTTCTTC. Its translation is CASSQDRGDEQFF.

This clone has more than one count but fewer than ten. The rearrangement uses TRBV9 and TRBJ1-5; 8 nucleotides line up with TRBD1. There are 13 residues in the CDR3. Germline CDR1 is SGDLS and CDR2 is YYNGEE. V lost 3 bases and J lost 13; bases outside the gene matches: 9. CDR3 region: CASSGGPDRVQHF. The CDR3 DNA follows: TGTGCCAGCAGCGGGGGACCGGACAGGGTTCAGCATTTT.

V and J are TRBV7-8 and TRBJ2-5; 7 bases are a match to TRBD2. V trimming: 1 base; J trimming: 10 bases; junction bases outside the gene matches: 15. The CDR3 consists of 16 residues. Germline values: CDR1 SGHVS, CDR2 FQNEAQ. CDR3 sequence (DNA): TGTGCCAGCAGCTTAGTTAGACCCAACGGACGGGGGGACCAGTACTTC. This gives the protein CASSLVRPNGRGDQYF.

The chain combines TRBV7-9 with TRBJ2-2; 7 nucleotides agree with TRBD1. The CDR3 spans 16 residues. Germline V lookup: CDR1 SEHNR, CDR2 FQNEAQ (reference sequence). The J segment lost 1 base and the V segment lost 5 bases, leaving 7 bases of the junction unmatched. The CDR3 region is CASSPPGTENTGELFF. CDR3 bases: TGTGCCAGCAGCCCCCCGGGGACAGAGAACACCGGGGAGCTGTTTTTT.

This clone is a singleton in its sample. The V and J genes are TRBV28 and TRBJ2-7, with TRBD2 matching over 7 bases. This CDR3 spans 12 amino acids. The ends lost 10 bases at V and 2 bases at J; junction bases unmatched: 5. Germline V gene lookup returns CDR1 MDHEN and CDR2 SYDVKM. CDR3 in DNA: TGTGCCACCTCCCGGGGGGCCTACGAGCAGTACTTC. This gives the protein CATSRGAYEQYF. The whole variable domain, remainder taken from reference TRBV28 and TRBJ2-7, is DVKVTQSSRYLVKRTGEKVFLECVQDMDHENMFWYRQDPGLGLRLIYFSYDVKMKEKGDIPEGYSVSREKKERFSLILESASTNQTSMYLCATSRGAYEQYFGPGTRLTVT.

The gene calls are TRBV6-5 and TRBJ1-1; TRBD1 aligns across 7 bases. The junction had 4 bases not matched to a gene; V was cut back by 2 bases and J by 1 base. The germline CDR1 and CDR2 sequences are MNHEY and SVGAGI. This CDR3 is 15 amino acids long. The CDR3 loop is CASSYNSGGNTEAFF. CDR3 nucleotides: TGTGCCAGCAGTTACAACTCAGGGGGGAACACTGAAGCTTTCTTT.

This rearrangement joins TRBV5-4 to TRBJ2-1, with 9 bases matching TRBD2. V shed 6 bases, J shed 8 bases, and the junction held 12 bases outside the gene matches. Per the germline V gene, CDR1 is SGHNT and CDR2 is YYREEE (reference sequence). CDR3 length equals 15 residues. The CDR3 region has the DNA TGTGCCAGCAACCTTGGCGGCGGGAGGGCCGATGAGCAGTTCTTC. This translates into CASNLGGGRADEQFF.

V usage is TRBV12-3 or TRBV12-4 and J usage is TRBJ2-1, with 7 nucleotides matching TRBD2. J gave up 0 bases and V 8 bases, and 1 base lay outside the gene matches. The CDR3 contains 13 residues. The CDR3: CASERDSYNEQFF. CDR3 in DNA: TGTGCCAGCGAGCGGGACTCCTACAATGAGCAGTTCTTC.

The chain is built from TRBV29-1 and TRBJ2-3, with 9 bases fitting TRBD1. Trimming cost V 6 bases and J 4 bases; bases outside gene matches: 8. This CDR3 comprises 14 residues. Germline V gene sequence: CDR1 SQVTM, CDR2 ANQGSEA. As DNA, the CDR3 is TGCAGCGTGATAACAGGGGGCGCCGCAGATACGCAGTATTTT. It translates to CSVITGGAADTQYF.